A selection of T cell receptor beta chains follows, all from one sample in a study of T cells in tuberculosis. Sequencing was performed with immunoSEQ multiplex PCR; in TCRdb, only in-frame clones are kept and a portion is missing. The sample carries 30,000 to 35,000 clones, over 85% recorded once. The sequences come from PBMCs, collected at tuberculosis diagnosis. The receptor source for this set is an adult with tuberculosis. CDR3s include the opening cysteine and the closing phenylalanine or tryptophan. The D gene is left open where the match is weak. Some rows mark clone size as missing; the rest say once, few, many or name a class of expanded clone.

TRBJ2-1 | TRBV4-1 | NA | once | TGCGCCAGCAGCCAAGATTGGCCTTCCTACAATGAGCAGTTCTTC | CASSQDWPSYNEQFF
TRBJ2-1 | TRBV7-6 | NA | NA | TGTGCCAGCAGCCAGGCACAGAACGGTGAGCAGTTCTTC | CASSQAQNGEQFF
TRBJ2-4 | TRBV15 | NA | NA | TGTGCCACCAGCAGAGAATCAGGGGTAGGGCACAAAAACATTCAGTACTTC | CATSRESGVGHKNIQYF
TRBJ2-5 | TRBV29-1 | TRBD2 | NA | TGCAGCGTTGAAGAGGGGACTAGCGGGGGGGCGAGGGAGACCCAGTACTTC | CSVEEGTSGGARETQYF
TRBJ1-2 | TRBV28 | NA | once | TGTGCCAGCAGATCGACCGGGACTTATGGCTACACCTTC | CASRSTGTYGYTF
TRBJ1-3 | TRBV10-2 | TRBD1 | NA | TGCGCCAGCAGTGAGTCAACAGGGGCTGGAAACACCATATATTTT | CASSESTGAGNTIYF
TRBJ2-3 | TRBV7-8 | NA | NA | TGTGCCAGCAGCTTAGCGCTTACGGAGTATGGAGATACGCAGTATTTT | CASSLALTEYGDTQYF
TRBJ2-7 | TRBV4-1 | NA | NA | TGCGCCAGCAGCCAAGAGCATGGAGACCGGTACGAGCAGTACTTC | CASSQEHGDRYEQYF
TRBJ2-6 | TRBV5-1 | NA | NA | TGCGCCAGCAGGCCTAGCTCTGGGGCCAACGTCCTGACTTTC | CASRPSSGANVLTF
TRBJ2-7 | TRBV10-1 | NA | NA | TGCGCCAGCAGTAATCGGGGTCAGGCATCCGAGCAGTACTTC | CASSNRGQASEQYF
TRBJ2-3 | TRBV7-6 | TRBD2 | NA | TGTGCCAGCAGCTTAAGTGGGACTAACACAGATACGCAGTATTTT | CASSLSGTNTDTQYF
TRBJ1-4 | TRBV25-1 | NA | NA | TGTGCCAGCAGTGATCAGGGGGAAAAACTGTTTTTT | CASSDQGEKLFF
TRBJ2-5 | TRBV5-5 | NA | NA | TGTGCCAGCAGCGGGGCCCCGGACCCCCAAGAGACCCAGTACTTC | CASSGAPDPQETQYF
TRBJ2-1 | TRBV4-1 | TRBD2 | NA | TGCGCCAGCAGCCAAGCGAACATGGGACTAGCGGGAGCTGAGCAGTTCTTC | CASSQANMGLAGAEQFF
TRBJ2-7 | TRBV20-1 | NA | NA | TGCAGTGCCGATACAGGGAGCGAGCAGTACTTC | CSADTGSEQYF
TRBJ1-6 | TRBV6-5 | NA | NA | TGTGCCAGCAGTTACTCGCAGGGAAATTCACCCCTCCACTTT | CASSYSQGNSPLHF
TRBJ2-7 | TRBV27 | NA | NA | TGTGCCAGCAGTCGGAGCCGGGGAAACTCCTACGAGCAGTACTTC | CASSRSRGNSYEQYF
TRBJ2-1 | TRBV2 | NA | NA | TGTGCCAGCAGTGAGTTAGGGACTCCAAGGGCGGGATATGAGCAGTTCTTC | CASSELGTPRAGYEQFF
TRBJ2-3 | TRBV25-1 | NA | NA | TGTGCCAGCACTCCGTCCCAGGGAAAGAGGACAGATACGCAGTATTTT | CASTPSQGKRTDTQYF
TRBJ2-1 | TRBV4-2 | TRBD2 | once | TGTGCCAGCAGCCCCGAAACGGGACTAGCGGTTAATGAGCAGTTCTTC | CASSPETGLAVNEQFF
TRBJ1-2 | TRBV28 | NA | NA | TGTGCCAGCAGTTCCCAGGGCTATGGCTACACCTTC | CASSSQGYGYTF
TRBJ1-1 | TRBV6-5 | NA | NA | TGTGCCAGCAGTTACAAGCGGAACACTGAAGCTTTCTTT | CASSYKRNTEAFF
TRBJ2-7 | TRBV9 | NA | NA | TGTGCCAGCAGCATGAGCCGGGACTCGACCTACGAGCAGTACTTC | CASSMSRDSTYEQYF
TRBJ1-6 | TRBV2 | TRBD1 | NA | TGTGCCAGCAGGGACAGGTATAATTCACCCCTCCACTTT | CASRDRYNSPLHF
TRBJ2-7 | TRBV5-6 | TRBD2 | once | TGTGCCAGCAGTGCGGGACTAGCGGAGGTGGCCCACGAGCAGTACTTC | CASSAGLAEVAHEQYF
TRBJ2-5 | TRBV2 | TRBD1 | NA | TGTGCCAGCAGGCTGACAGGGGGCGATGGGGAGACCCAGTACTTC | CASRLTGGDGETQYF
TRBJ2-1 | TRBV30 | NA | NA | TGTGCCTGGAGGGCCTGGGCGGGGAGAGTCATCGACAATGAGCAGTTCTTC | CAWRAWAGRVIDNEQFF
TRBJ2-2 | TRBV7-3 | NA | few | TGTGCCAGCAGAATACAGGGAGGGACCGGGGAGCTGTTTTTT | CASRIQGGTGELFF
TRBJ2-5 | TRBV28 | TRBD2 | once | TGTGCCAGCAGTCCCGGGCGGCGGGAGTTCGAGACCCAGTACTTC | CASSPGRREFETQYF
TRBJ2-3 | TRBV5-1 | NA | NA | TGCGCCAGCCTTGGAGGAGATACGCAGTATTTT | CASLGGDTQYF
TRBJ2-1 | TRBV2 | TRBD1 | NA | TGTGCCAGTACCGGACAGGCCGTTTTCTCCTACAATGAGCAGTTCTTC | CASTGQAVFSYNEQFF
TRBJ1-5 | TRBV19 | NA | NA | TGTGCCAGTAGTCCCGGGGAATATAGCAATCAGCCCCAGCATTTT | CASSPGEYSNQPQHF
TRBJ2-1 | TRBV28 | TRBD2 | NA | TGTGCCAGCAGTTCGGGACTAGCGGGCCCCTACAATGAGCAGTTCTTC | CASSSGLAGPYNEQFF
TRBJ2-7 | TRBV2 | TRBD1 | NA | TGTGCCAGCACAGGGACAGACTCCTACGAGCAGTACTTC | CASTGTDSYEQYF
TRBJ1-1 | TRBV27 | NA | few | TGTGCCAGCAGTTTAGGCCTGTCCACTGAAGCTTTCTTT | CASSLGLSTEAFF
TRBJ1-2 | TRBV6-1 | NA | NA | TGTGCCAGCCGGGGGGCTGAGTATGGCTACACCTTC | CASRGAEYGYTF
TRBJ2-5 | TRBV5-1 | NA | NA | TGCGCCAGCAGCTCGTACCAAGAGACCCAGTACTTC | CASSSYQETQYF
TRBJ1-2 | TRBV30 | TRBD1 | NA | TGTGCCTGGGGACAGGGGGTTAACTATGGCTACACCTTC | CAWGQGVNYGYTF
TRBJ2-7 | TRBV27 | TRBD2 | NA | TGTGCCAGCAGTTCGACTAGCGGGGCCTCCTACGAGCAGTACTTC | CASSSTSGASYEQYF
TRBJ2-7 | TRBV11-2 | TRBD2 | NA | TGTGCCAGCAGCTTACGTGAGCTAGCGGGGGGCCTGGTCTACGAGCAGTACTTC | CASSLRELAGGLVYEQYF
TRBJ2-5 | TRBV5-4 | NA | NA | TGTGCCAGCAGCTTTGGACTACAAGAGACCCAGTACTTC | CASSFGLQETQYF
TRBJ2-1 | TRBV7-8 | TRBD2 | NA | TGTGCCAGCAGCTTGAATATCCTAGCGGGGGGACACTCCTACAATGAGCAGTTCTTC | CASSLNILAGGHSYNEQFF
TRBJ2-3 | TRBV5-1 | TRBD2 | NA | TGCGCCAGCAGCCGCTCACCCTCCAGCGGGGGGAACGAGGGGACAGATACGCAGTATTTT | CASSRSPSSGGNEGTDTQYF
TRBJ2-7 | TRBV5-4 | TRBD2 | NA | TGTGCCAGCAGCCATAGCGGGAGGGGGAGTATCTACGAGCAGTACTTC | CASSHSGRGSIYEQYF
TRBJ1-1 | TRBV6-6 | TRBD1 | NA | TGTGCCAGCAGCCCTACCGGGACAGGGAACACTGAAGCTTTCTTT | CASSPTGTGNTEAFF